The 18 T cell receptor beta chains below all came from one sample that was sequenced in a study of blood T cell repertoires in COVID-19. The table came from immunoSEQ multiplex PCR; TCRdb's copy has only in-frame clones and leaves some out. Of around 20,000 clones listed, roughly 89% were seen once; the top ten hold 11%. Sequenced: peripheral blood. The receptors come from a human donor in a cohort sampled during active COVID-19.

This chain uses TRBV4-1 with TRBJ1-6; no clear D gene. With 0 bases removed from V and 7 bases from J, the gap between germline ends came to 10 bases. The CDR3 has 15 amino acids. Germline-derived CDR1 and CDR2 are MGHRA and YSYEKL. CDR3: CASSQEESLNSPLHF. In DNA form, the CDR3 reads TGCGCCAGCAGCCAAGAAGAGAGCCTCAATTCACCCCTCCACTTT.

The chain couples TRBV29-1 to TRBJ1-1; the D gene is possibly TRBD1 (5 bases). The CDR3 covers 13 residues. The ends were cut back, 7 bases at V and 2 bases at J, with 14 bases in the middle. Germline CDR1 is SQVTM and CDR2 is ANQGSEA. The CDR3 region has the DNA TGCAGCGCCGGAGGGACGGGAAACACTGAAGCTTTCTTT. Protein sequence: CSAGGTGNTEAFF.

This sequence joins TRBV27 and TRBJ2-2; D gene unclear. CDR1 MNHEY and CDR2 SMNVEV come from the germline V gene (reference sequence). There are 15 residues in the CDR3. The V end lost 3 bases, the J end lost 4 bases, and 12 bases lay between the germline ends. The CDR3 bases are TGTGCCAGCAGTTTCGGGTCCGGAGTCACCGGGGAGCTGTTTTTT. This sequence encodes CASSFGSGVTGELFF.

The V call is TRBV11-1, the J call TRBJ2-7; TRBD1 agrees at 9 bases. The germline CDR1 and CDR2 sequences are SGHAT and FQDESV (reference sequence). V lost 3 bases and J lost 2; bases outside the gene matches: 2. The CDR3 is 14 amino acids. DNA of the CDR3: TGTGCCAGCAGCTTCCGACAGGGGGCCTACGAGCAGTACTTC. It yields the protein CASSFRQGAYEQYF.

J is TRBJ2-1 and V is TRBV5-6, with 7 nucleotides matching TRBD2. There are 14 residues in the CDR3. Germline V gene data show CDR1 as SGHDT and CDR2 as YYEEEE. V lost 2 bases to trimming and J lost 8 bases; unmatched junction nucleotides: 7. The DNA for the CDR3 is TGTGCCAGCAGCTTTAGGACTAGTATCGATGAGCAGTTCTTC. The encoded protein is CASSFRTSIDEQFF.

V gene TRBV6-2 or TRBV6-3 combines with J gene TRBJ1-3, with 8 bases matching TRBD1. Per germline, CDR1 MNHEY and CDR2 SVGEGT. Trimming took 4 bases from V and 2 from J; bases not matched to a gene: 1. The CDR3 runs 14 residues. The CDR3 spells CASSWTGTGNTIYF. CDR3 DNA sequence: TGTGCCAGCAGTTGGACAGGGACTGGAAACACCATATATTTT.

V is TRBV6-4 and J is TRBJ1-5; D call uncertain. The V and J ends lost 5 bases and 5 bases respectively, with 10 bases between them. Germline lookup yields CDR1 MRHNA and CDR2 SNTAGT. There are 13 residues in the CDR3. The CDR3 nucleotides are TGTGCCAGCAGTACCACAGCTGATCAGCCCCAGCATTTT. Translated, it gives CASSTTADQPQHF.

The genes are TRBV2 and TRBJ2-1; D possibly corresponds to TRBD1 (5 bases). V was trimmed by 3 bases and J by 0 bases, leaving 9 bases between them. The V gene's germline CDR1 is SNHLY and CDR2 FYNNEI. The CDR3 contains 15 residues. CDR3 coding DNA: TGTGCCAGCAGTGAGGACAAGAGCTCCTACAATGAGCAGTTCTTC. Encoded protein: CASSEDKSSYNEQFF.

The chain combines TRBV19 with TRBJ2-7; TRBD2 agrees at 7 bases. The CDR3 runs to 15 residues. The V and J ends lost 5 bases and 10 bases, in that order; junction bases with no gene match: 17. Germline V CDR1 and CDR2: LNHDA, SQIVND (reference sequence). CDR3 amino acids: CASSPLAGVGEEQYF. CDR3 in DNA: TGTGCCAGTAGTCCCCTCGCGGGAGTCGGGGAAGAACAGTACTTC.

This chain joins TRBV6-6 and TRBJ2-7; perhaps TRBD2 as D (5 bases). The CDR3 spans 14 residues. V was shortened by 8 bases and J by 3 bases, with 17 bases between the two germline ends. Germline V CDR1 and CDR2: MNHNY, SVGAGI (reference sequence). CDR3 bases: TGTGCCAGCTCAATAGAAAGCGGACTCTACGAGCAGTACTTC. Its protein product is CASSIESGLYEQYF.

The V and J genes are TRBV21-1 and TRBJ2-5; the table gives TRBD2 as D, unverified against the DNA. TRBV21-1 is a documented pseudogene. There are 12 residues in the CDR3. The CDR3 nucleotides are TGTGCCAGCAGGCCCGAGTGGGAGACCCAGTACTTC. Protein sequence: CASRPEWETQYF.

CDR3 DNA: TGTGCCAGCAGCGCCGGGACTAGCACAGATACGCAGTATTTT. Translating it yields CASSAGTSTDTQYF. The rearrangement uses TRBV9 and TRBJ2-3; possible D gene TRBD2, 6 bases. In germline, CDR1 is SGDLS, CDR2 YYNGEE. The CDR3 has 14 residues. Trimming took off 3 bases at V and 0 bases at J, with 8 bases between the two ends.

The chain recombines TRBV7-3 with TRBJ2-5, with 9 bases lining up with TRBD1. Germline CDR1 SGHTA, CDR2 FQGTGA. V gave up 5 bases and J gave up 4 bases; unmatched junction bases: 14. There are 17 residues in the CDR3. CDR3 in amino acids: CASSPRGSGQGRETQYF. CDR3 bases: TGTGCCAGCAGCCCGAGGGGGTCGGGACAGGGCCGAGAGACCCAGTACTTC.

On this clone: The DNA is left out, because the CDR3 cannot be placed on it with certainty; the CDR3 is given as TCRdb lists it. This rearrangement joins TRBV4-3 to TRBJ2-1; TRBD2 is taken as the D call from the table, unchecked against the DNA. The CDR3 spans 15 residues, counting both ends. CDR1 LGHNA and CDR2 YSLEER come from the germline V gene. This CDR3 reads CASSQVVWASGIRFF.

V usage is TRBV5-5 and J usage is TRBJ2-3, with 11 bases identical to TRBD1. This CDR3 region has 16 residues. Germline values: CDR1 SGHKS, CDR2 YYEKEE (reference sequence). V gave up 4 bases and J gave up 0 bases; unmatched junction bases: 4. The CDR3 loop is CASSTGTGGSTDTQYF. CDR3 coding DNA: TGTGCCAGCAGCACTGGGACAGGGGGGAGCACAGATACGCAGTATTTT.

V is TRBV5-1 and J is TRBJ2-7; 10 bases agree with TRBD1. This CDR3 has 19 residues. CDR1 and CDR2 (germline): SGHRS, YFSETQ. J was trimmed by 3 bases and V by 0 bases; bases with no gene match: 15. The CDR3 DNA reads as TGCGCCAGCAGCTTGGCCGGAAGCGGGGGACAGGGGAGTTTCTACGAGCAGTACTTC. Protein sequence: CASSLAGSGGQGSFYEQYF.

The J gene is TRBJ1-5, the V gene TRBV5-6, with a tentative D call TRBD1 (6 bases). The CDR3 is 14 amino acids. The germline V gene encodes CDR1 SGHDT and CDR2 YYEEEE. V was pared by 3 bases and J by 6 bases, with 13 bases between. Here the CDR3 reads CASSSQGRFQPQHF. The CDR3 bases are TGTGCCAGCAGCTCGCAGGGGCGGTTTCAGCCCCAGCATTTT.

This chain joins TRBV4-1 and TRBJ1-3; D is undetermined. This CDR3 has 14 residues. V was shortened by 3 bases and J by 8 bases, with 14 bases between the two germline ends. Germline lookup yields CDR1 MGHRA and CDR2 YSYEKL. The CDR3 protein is CASSHFDNPHTIYF. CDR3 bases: TGCGCCAGCAGCCACTTCGACAACCCGCACACCATATATTTT.